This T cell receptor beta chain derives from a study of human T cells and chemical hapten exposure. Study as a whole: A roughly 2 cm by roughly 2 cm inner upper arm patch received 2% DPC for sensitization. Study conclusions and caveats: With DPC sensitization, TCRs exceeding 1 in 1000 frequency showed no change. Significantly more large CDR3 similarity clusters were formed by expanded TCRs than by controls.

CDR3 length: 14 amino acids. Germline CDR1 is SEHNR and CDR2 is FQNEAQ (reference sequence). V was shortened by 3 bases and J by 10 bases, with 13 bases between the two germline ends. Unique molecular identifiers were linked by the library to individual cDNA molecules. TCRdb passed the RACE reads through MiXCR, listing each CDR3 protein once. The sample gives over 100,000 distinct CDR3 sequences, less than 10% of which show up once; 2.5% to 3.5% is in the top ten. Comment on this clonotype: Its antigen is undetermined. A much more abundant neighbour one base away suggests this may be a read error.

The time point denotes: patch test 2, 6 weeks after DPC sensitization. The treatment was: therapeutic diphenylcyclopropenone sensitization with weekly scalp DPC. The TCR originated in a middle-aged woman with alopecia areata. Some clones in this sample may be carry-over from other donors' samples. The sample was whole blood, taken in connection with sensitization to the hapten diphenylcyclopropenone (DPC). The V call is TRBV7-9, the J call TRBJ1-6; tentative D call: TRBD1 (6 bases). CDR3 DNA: TGTGCCAGCAGCTTCGACGGGGGGCTGTCACCCCTCCACTTT. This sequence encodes CASSFDGGLSPLHF.